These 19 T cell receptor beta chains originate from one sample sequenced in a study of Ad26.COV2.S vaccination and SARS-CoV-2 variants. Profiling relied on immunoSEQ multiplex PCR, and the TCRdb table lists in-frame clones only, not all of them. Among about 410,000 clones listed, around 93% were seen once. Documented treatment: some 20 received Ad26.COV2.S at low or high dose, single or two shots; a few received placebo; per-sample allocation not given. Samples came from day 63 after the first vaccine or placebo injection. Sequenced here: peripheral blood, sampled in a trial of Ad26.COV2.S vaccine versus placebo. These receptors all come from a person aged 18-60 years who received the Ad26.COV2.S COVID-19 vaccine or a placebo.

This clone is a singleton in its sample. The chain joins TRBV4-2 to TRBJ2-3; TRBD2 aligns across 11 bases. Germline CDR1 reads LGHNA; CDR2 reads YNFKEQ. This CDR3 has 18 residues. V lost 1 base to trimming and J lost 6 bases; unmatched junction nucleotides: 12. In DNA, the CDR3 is TGTGCCAGCAGCCAAGGGAAGGGGACTAGCGGATCCGCGGATACGCAGTATTTT. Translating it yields CASSQGKGTSGSADTQYF.

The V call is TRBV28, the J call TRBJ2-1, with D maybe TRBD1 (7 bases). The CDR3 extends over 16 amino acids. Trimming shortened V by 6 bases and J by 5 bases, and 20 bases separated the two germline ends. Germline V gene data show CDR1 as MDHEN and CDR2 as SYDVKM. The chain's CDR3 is CASSAGGTVVHNEQFF. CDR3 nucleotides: TGTGCCAGCAGCGCAGGGGGGACAGTCGTCCACAATGAGCAGTTCTTC.

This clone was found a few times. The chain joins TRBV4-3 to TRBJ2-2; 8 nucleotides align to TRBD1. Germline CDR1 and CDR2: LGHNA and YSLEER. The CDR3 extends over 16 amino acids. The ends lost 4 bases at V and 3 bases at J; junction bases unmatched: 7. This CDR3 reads CASSLLTGADTGELFF. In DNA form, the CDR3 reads TGCGCCAGCAGCCTACTGACAGGGGCGGACACCGGGGAGCTGTTTTTT.

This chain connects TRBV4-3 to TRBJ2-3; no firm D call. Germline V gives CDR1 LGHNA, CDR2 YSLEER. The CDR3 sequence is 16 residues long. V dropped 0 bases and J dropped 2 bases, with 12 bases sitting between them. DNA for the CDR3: TGCGCCAGCAGCCAAGAAATAGCTTCAGTCACAGATACGCAGTATTTT. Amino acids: CASSQEIASVTDTQYF.

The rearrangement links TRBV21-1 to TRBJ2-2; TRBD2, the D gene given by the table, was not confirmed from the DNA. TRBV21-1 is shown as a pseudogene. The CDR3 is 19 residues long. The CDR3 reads CASIAQPTSGGPGGGELFF. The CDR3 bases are TGTGCCAGCATCGCACAACCGACTAGCGGGGGGCCCGGTGGCGGGGAGCTGTTTTTT.

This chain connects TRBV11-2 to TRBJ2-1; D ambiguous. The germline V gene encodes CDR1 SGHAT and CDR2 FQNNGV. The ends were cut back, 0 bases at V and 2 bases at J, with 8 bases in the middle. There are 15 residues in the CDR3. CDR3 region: CASSLEADAYNEQFF. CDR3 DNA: TGTGCCAGCAGCTTAGAGGCCGACGCCTACAATGAGCAGTTCTTC.

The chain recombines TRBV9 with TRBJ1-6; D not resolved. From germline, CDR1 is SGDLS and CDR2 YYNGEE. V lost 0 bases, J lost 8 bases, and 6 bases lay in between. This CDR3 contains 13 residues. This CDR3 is CASSVVGDSPLHF. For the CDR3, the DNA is TGTGCCAGCAGCGTAGTCGGGGATTCACCCCTCCACTTT.

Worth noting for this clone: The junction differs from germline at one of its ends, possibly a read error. The CDR3 coding sequence is TGTGCTAGCAGCTTAGCGAACACAGATACGCAGTATTTT. Protein: CASSLANTDTQYF. V gene TRBV7-7 combines with J gene TRBJ2-3, with D possibly matching TRBD2 (5 bases). Germline loops: CDR1 SSHAT, CDR2 FNYEAQ (reference sequence). This CDR3 contains 13 residues.

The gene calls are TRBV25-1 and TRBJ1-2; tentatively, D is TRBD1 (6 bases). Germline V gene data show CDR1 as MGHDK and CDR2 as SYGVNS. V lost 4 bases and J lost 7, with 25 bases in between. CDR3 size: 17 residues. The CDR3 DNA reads TGTGCCAGCAGTGCTGGAATTTCTTCGGCGGGACAATTTGGCTACACCTTC. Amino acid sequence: CASSAGISSAGQFGYTF.

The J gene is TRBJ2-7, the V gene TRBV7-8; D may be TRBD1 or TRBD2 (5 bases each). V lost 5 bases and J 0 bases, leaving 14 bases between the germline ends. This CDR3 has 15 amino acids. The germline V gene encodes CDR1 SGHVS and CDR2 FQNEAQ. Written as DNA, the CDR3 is TGTGCCAGCAGCCCGGGACCCGTGAGCTCCTACGAGCAGTACTTC. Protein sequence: CASSPGPVSSYEQYF. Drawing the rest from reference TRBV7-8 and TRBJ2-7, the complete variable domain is GAGVSQSPRYKVAKRGQDVALRCDPISGHVSLFWYQQALGQGPEFLTYFQNEAQLDKSGLPSDRFFAERPEGSVSTLKIQRTQQEDSAVYLCASSPGPVSSYEQYFGPGTRLTVT.

CDR3 sequence: CASSFLGQLPNQPQHF. The CDR3, as DNA: TGTGCCAGCAGTTTCTTGGGGCAGCTTCCCAATCAGCCCCAGCATTTT. The chain has TRBV28 and TRBJ1-5, with D tentatively TRBD1 (5 bases). Germline CDR1 is MDHEN and CDR2 is SYDVKM. Between the trimmed V and J ends, which lost 3 bases and 3 bases, there was a span of 15 bases. CDR3 length: 16 residues.

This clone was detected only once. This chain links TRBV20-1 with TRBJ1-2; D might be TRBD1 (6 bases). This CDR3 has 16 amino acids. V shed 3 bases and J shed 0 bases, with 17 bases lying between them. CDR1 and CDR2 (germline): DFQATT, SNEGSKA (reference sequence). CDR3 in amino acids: CSASGFRGSTNYGYTF. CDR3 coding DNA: TGCAGTGCTAGTGGGTTCAGGGGAAGCACTAACTATGGCTACACCTTC.

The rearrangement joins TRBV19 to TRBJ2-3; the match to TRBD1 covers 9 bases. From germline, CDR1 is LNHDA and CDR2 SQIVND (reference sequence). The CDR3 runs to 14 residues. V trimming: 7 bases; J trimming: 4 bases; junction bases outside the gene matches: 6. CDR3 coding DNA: TGTGCCAGTACAAAACAGGGGGCCCCAGATACGCAGTATTTT. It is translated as CASTKQGAPDTQYF. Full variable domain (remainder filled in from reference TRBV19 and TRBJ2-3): DGGITQSPKYLFRKEGQNVTLSCEQNLNHDAMYWYRQDPGQGLRLIYYSQIVNDFQKGDIAEGYSVSREKKESFPLTVTSAQKNPTAFYLCASTKQGAPDTQYFGPGTRLTVL.

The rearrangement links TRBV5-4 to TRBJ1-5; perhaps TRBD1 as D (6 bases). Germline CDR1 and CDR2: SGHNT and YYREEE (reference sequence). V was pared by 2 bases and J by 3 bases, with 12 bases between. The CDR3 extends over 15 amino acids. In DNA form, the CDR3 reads TGTGCCAGCAGCTTAGGGGGGGCCGACAATCAGCCCCAGCATTTT. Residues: CASSLGGADNQPQHF.

The CDR3 nucleotides are TGTGCCAGCAGCCAAGGACAGGGGAGGCTGTTTTTT. It encodes CASSQGQGRLFF. This chain links TRBV3-1 (or the pseudogene TRBV3-2) with TRBJ1-4; 8 nucleotides agree with TRBD1. Germline V gene sequence: CDR1 LGHDT, CDR2 YNNKEL (reference sequence). This CDR3 spans 12 amino acids. The V and J ends lost 1 base and 14 bases, in that order; junction bases with no gene match: 3.

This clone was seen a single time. CDR3 bases: TGTGCCAGCAGCTTACGGCCGCGGGAGTTGAAAGATACGCAGTATTTT. The encoded protein is CASSLRPRELKDTQYF. The V call is TRBV7-9, the J call TRBJ2-3; TRBD2 matches at 7 bases. The CDR3 spans 16 residues. The V and J ends lost 2 bases and 5 bases, in that order; junction bases with no gene match: 10. Germline CDR1 is SEHNR and CDR2 is FQNEAQ (reference sequence).

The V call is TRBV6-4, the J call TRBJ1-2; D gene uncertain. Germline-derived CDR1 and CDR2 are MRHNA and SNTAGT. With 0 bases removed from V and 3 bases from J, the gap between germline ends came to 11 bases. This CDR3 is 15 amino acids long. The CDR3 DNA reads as TGTGCCAGCAGTGACTCGATTGGGTCCTACTATGGCTACACCTTC. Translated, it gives CASSDSIGSYYGYTF.

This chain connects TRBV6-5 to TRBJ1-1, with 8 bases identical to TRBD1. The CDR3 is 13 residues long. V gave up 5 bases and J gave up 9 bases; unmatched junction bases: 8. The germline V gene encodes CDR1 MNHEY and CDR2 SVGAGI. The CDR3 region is CASSLIPGGKAFF. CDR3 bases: TGTGCCAGCAGTCTAATCCCAGGGGGCAAAGCTTTCTTT.

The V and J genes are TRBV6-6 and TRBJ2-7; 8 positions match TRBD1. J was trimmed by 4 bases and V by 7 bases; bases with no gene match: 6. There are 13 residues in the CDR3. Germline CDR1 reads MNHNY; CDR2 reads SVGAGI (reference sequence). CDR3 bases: TGTGCCAGCATTTGGCAGGGGGCATACGAGCAGTACTTC. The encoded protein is CASIWQGAYEQYF.